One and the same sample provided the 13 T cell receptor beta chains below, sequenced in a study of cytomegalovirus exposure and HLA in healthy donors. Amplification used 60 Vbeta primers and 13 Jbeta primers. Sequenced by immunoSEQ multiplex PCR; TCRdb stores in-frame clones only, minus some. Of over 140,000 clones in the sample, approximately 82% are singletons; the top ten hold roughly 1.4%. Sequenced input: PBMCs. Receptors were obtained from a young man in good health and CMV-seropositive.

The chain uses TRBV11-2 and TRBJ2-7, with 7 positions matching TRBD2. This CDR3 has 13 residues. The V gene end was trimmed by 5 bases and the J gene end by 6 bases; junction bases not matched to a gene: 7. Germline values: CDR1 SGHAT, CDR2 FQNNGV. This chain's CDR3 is CASSHGTIREQYF. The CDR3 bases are TGTGCCAGCAGCCACGGGACTATCCGCGAGCAGTACTTC.

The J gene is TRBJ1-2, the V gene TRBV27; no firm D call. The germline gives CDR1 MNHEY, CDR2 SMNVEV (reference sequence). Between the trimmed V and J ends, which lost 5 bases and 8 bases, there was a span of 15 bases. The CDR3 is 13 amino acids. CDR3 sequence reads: CASSSRSWPGYTF. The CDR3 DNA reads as TGTGCCAGCAGTAGCAGGTCCTGGCCGGGCTACACCTTC.

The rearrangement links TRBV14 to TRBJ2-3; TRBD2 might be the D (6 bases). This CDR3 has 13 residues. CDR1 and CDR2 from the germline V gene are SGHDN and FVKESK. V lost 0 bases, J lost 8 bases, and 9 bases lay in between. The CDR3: CASSQDFGGTQYF. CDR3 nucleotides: TGTGCCAGCAGCCAAGATTTCGGGGGTACGCAGTATTTT.

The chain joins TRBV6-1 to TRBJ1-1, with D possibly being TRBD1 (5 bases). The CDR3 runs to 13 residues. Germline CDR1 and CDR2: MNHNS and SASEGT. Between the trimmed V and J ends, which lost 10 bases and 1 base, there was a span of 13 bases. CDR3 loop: CATLTGGNTEAFF. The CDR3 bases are TGTGCCACCCTGACGGGGGGGAACACTGAAGCTTTCTTT.

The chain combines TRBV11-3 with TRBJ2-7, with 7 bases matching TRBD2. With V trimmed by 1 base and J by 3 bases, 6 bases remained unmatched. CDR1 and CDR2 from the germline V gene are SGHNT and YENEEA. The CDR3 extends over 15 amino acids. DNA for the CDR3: TGTGCCAGCAGCTTAGTGGGGGGAGGGAGCTACGAGCAGTACTTC. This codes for CASSLVGGGSYEQYF.

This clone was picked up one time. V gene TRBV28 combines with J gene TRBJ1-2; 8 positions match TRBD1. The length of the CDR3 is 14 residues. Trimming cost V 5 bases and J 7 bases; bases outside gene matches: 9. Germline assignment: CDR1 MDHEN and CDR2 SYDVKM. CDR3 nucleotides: TGTGCCAGCAGTCCGGCCGGGACAGGAGGTGGCTACACCTTC. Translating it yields CASSPAGTGGGYTF.

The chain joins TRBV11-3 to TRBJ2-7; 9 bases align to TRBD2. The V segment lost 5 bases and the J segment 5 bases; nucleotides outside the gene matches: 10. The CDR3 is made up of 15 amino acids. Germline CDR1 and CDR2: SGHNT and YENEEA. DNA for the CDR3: TGTGCCAGCAGCCAGGGCGGGGGGGGCCTGAACGAGCAGTACTTC. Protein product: CASSQGGGGLNEQYF. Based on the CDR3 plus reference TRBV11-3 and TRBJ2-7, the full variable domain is EAGVVQSPRYKIIEKKQPVAFWCNPISGHNTLYWYLQNLGQGPELLIRYENEEAVDDSQLPKDRFSAERLKGVDSTLKIQPAELGDSAVYLCASSQGGGGLNEQYFGPGTRLTVT.

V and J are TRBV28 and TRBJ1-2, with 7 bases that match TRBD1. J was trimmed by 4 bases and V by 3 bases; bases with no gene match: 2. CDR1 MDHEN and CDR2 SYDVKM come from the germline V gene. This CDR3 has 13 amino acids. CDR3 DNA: TGTGCCAGCAGTTTTGGGGACAGCTATGGCTACACCTTC. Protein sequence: CASSFGDSYGYTF.

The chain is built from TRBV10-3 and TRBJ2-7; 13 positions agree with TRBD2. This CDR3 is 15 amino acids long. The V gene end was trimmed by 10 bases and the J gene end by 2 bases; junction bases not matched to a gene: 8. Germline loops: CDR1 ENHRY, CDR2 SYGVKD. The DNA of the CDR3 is TGTGCCACCGCTGGAGGACTAGCGGGGGCCTACGAGCAGTACTTC. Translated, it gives CATAGGLAGAYEQYF.

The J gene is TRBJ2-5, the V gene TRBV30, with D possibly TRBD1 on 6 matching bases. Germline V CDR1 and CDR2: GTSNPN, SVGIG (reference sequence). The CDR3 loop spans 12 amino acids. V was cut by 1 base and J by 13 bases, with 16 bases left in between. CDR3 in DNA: TGTGCCTGGAGTGCGACAGGACCTCCAACGTACTTC. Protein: CAWSATGPPTYF.

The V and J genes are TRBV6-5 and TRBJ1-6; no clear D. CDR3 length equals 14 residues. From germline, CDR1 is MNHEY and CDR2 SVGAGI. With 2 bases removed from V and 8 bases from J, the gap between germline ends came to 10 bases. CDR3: CASSYRPEDSPLHF. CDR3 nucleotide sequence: TGTGCCAGCAGTTACCGCCCTGAGGATTCACCCCTCCACTTT.

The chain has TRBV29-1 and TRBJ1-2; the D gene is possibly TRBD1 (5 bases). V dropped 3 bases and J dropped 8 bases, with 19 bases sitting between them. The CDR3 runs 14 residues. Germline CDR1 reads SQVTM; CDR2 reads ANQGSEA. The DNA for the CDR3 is TGCAGCGTTGAGGACGCGGGGCCCCACTGGGGCTACACCTTC. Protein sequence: CSVEDAGPHWGYTF.

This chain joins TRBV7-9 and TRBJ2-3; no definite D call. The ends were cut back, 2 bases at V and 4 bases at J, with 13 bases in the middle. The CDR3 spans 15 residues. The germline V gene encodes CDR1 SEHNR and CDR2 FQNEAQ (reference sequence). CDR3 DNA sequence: TGTGCCAGCAGCTTATCGTCGGATGAGGCAGATACGCAGTATTTT. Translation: CASSLSSDEADTQYF.